The 21 T cell receptor beta chains below all came from one sample that was sequenced in a study of blood T cell repertoires in COVID-19. The repertoire was sequenced with immunoSEQ multiplex PCR; TCRdb's copy has only in-frame clones and lacks some. Among about 49,000 clones, roughly 89% were seen once, and the ten largest hold 1.6%. The sequenced sample consisted of peripheral blood. These receptors were obtained from a middle-aged man with acute or convalescent COVID-19.

As concerns this clone: At one boundary the junction diverges from the germline segment, which might be a read error. The chain employs TRBV7-9 and TRBJ2-3, with 10 bases identical to TRBD1. This CDR3 has 11 amino acids. The germline V gene encodes CDR1 SEHNR and CDR2 FQNEAQ (reference sequence). The CDR3 sequence is CASSHRDRGHF. CDR3 coding DNA: TGTGCCAGCAGCCACCGGGACAGGGGTCATTTT.

The rearrangement uses TRBV5-1 and TRBJ2-1; 10 nucleotides agree with TRBD2. V shed 4 bases, J shed 8 bases, and the junction held 12 bases outside the gene matches. The germline V gene has CDR1 SGHRS and CDR2 YFSETQ. The CDR3 is made up of 16 amino acids. Written as DNA, the CDR3 is TGCGCCAGCAGCAACTACCTAGCGGGAGTTACCGATGAGCAGTTCTTC. This translates into CASSNYLAGVTDEQFF.

The rearrangement links TRBV28 to TRBJ1-4, with TRBD1 as a possible D gene (5 bases). Per the germline V gene, CDR1 is MDHEN and CDR2 is SYDVKM. The germline V and J ends were trimmed by 7 bases and 3 bases, with 15 bases remaining between them. The CDR3 loop spans 15 amino acids. CDR3 bases: TGTGCCAGCATCCCCCTCGACAGCCCTAATGAAAAACTGTTTTTT. Encoded protein: CASIPLDSPNEKLFF.

This clone was detected only once. This chain connects TRBV25-1 to TRBJ1-4; a weak D match, TRBD1 (6 bases). CDR1 is MGHDK, CDR2 SYGVNS, per germline. The length of the CDR3 is 15 residues. V was clipped by 2 bases and J by 8 bases, with 15 bases between them. The CDR3 nucleotides read TGTGCCAGCAGTGAAGGACAGCTCAAGGGAGAAAAACTGTTTTTT. Protein sequence: CASSEGQLKGEKLFF.

The chain carries TRBV29-1 and TRBJ1-1, with D perhaps matching TRBD1 (6 bases). Germline-derived CDR1 and CDR2 are SQVTM and ANQGSEA. The V gene lost 3 bases and the J gene lost 2 bases, with 7 bases spanning the gap. This CDR3 is built from 12 residues. The CDR3 protein is CSVDRGNTEAFF. In nucleotides, the CDR3 is TGCAGCGTTGACAGGGGAAACACTGAAGCTTTCTTT.

This clone occurred a few times. The DNA for the CDR3 is TGTGCCAGCAGTTTTTTGGGGGCTGCTAATGAAAAACTGTTTTTT. Its protein product is CASSFLGAANEKLFF. V usage is TRBV6-5 and J usage is TRBJ1-4; TRBD1 might be the D (6 bases). V was cut by 4 bases and J by 3 bases, with 12 bases left in between. CDR1 MNHEY and CDR2 SVGAGI come from the germline V gene. The CDR3 is 15 residues long.

The chain combines TRBV19 with TRBJ1-2; D not resolved. Trimming pared 4 bases from V and 8 bases from J, leaving 11 bases between. The CDR3 contains 12 residues. Germline CDR1 LNHDA, CDR2 SQIVND (reference sequence). The CDR3, as DNA: TGTGCCAGTAGTAAGGAGGGCCGGGGCTACACCTTC. Residues: CASSKEGRGYTF.

This clone was recorded a few times. The genes are TRBV30 and TRBJ1-2, with 8 bases that match TRBD1. The CDR3 has 13 residues. The junction had 9 bases not matched to a gene; V was cut back by 5 bases and J by 7 bases. Germline lookup yields CDR1 GTSNPN and CDR2 SVGIG (reference sequence). As DNA, the CDR3 is TGTGCCTGGGTTAGGACAGGGAATTTTGGCTACACCTTC. Amino acid sequence: CAWVRTGNFGYTF.

The chain combines TRBV14 with TRBJ1-2; no definite D call. The CDR3 runs to 14 residues. Trimming took off 0 bases at V and 8 bases at J, with 13 bases between the two ends. Germline lookup yields CDR1 SGHDN and CDR2 FVKESK. This chain's CDR3 is CASSQEIDTWGYTF. The DNA for the CDR3 is TGTGCCAGCAGCCAAGAAATCGATACATGGGGCTACACCTTC.

This clone was seen just once. CDR3 sequence reads: CASSLATNTEAFF. The DNA for the CDR3 is TGTGCCAGCAGCTTGGCAACGAACACTGAAGCTTTCTTT. The V and J genes are TRBV7-2 and TRBJ1-1, with unresolved D. The germline V gene encodes CDR1 SGHTA and CDR2 FQGNSA. The CDR3 consists of 13 residues. V was shortened by 3 bases and J by 1 base, with 6 bases between the two germline ends.

V and J are TRBV7-8 and TRBJ2-5; 7 nucleotides match TRBD1. V lost 5 bases to trimming and J lost 2 bases; unmatched junction nucleotides: 5. CDR3 size: 14 residues. The germline gives CDR1 SGHVS, CDR2 FQNEAQ. CDR3 in DNA: TGTGCCAGCAGCCAGGACAGGCCACAAGAGACCCAGTACTTC. It translates to CASSQDRPQETQYF.

The chain combines TRBV4-2 with TRBJ1-4, with D uncertain. Trimming removed 1 base at V and 6 bases at J, with 6 bases between. Germline values: CDR1 LGHNA, CDR2 YNFKEQ. The CDR3 is 13 residues long. CDR3 in amino acids: CASSQVTDEKLFF. The DNA of the CDR3 is TGTGCCAGCAGCCAAGTCACAGATGAAAAACTGTTTTTT.

In its sample, this clone was seen a few times. V gene TRBV21-1 combines with J gene TRBJ2-7; the table gives TRBD1 as D, unverified against the DNA. TRBV21-1 is tagged as a pseudogene. This CDR3 region has 15 residues. The CDR3 here is CASSTTTGHYYEQYF. CDR3 nucleotides: TGTGCCAGCAGCACCACTACGGGACACTACTACGAGCAGTACTTC.

The sample holds a few counts of this clone. The genes are TRBV28 and TRBJ1-4; D remains unclear. This CDR3 contains 18 residues. Trimming removed 6 bases at V and 3 bases at J, with 23 bases between. Germline values: CDR1 MDHEN, CDR2 SYDVKM. CDR3 DNA sequence: TGTGCCAGCAGCCTCCCGGCGGGGAGGTTTACAGCTAATGAAAAACTGTTTTTT. Amino acid sequence: CASSLPAGRFTANEKLFF.

The V gene is TRBV7-6, the J gene TRBJ2-3, with 8 bases lining up with TRBD2. Looked up from germline, CDR1 is SGHVS and CDR2 is FNYEAQ. The CDR3 spans 15 residues. With V trimmed by 6 bases and J by 3 bases, 8 bases remained unmatched. The CDR3 loop is CASSVGLGGTDTQYF. The CDR3 nucleotides read TGTGCCAGCAGTGTGGGACTAGGGGGAACAGATACGCAGTATTTT.

The chain recombines TRBV15 with TRBJ2-1; 8 bases align to TRBD2. This CDR3 contains 16 residues. The germline gives CDR1 LNHNV, CDR2 YYDKDF (reference sequence). V lost 1 base, J lost 4 bases, and 6 bases stayed unmatched. The CDR3 DNA is TGTGCCACCAGCAGAGGGGCGGGACTAGGGTACAATGAGCAGTTCTTC. As protein: CATSRGAGLGYNEQFF. Variable domain in full (rest from reference TRBV15 and TRBJ2-1): DAMVIQNPRYQVTQFGKPVTLSCSQTLNHNVMYWYQQKSSQAPKLLFHYYDKDFNNEADTPDNFQSRRPNTSFCFLDIRSPGLGDTAMYLCATSRGAGLGYNEQFFGPGTRLTVL.

The chain uses TRBV7-2 and TRBJ2-3; 9 bases line up with TRBD2. V lost 2 bases, J lost 2 bases, and 5 bases stayed unmatched. The CDR3 length is 16 residues. Germline V lookup: CDR1 SGHTA, CDR2 FQGNSA. CDR3 coding DNA: TGTGCCAGCAGCTTAAGGGCGGGGGGGACCACAGATACGCAGTATTTT. It specifies CASSLRAGGTTDTQYF. The full variable domain, with the rest looked up from reference TRBV7-2 and TRBJ2-3, is GAGVSQSPSNKVTEKGKDVELRCDPISGHTALYWYRQSLGQGLEFLIYFQGNSAPDKSGLPSDRFSAERTGGSVSTLTIQRTQQEDSAVYLCASSLRAGGTTDTQYFGPGTRLTVL.

The rearrangement links TRBV6-2 or TRBV6-3 to TRBJ2-1, with 9 positions matching TRBD2. The V gene end was trimmed by 5 bases and the J gene end by 3 bases; junction bases not matched to a gene: 8. Germline loops: CDR1 MNHEY, CDR2 SVGEGT. CDR3 length equals 16 residues. CDR3: CASSAEVAGDYNEQFF. CDR3 nucleotides: TGTGCCAGCAGTGCCGAGGTAGCGGGGGACTACAATGAGCAGTTCTTC.

The table lists this clone with a few counts. This chain connects TRBV7-7 to TRBJ2-7, with a possible D match to TRBD2 (5 bases). The germline V gene has CDR1 SSHAT and CDR2 FNYEAQ (reference sequence). This CDR3 spans 13 amino acids. Deletions cut 8 bases from V and 0 bases from J, with 11 bases between. The CDR3 protein is CASSERSSYEQYF. CDR3 sequence (DNA): TGTGCCAGCTCCGAGCGGAGCTCCTACGAGCAGTACTTC.

The chain has TRBV2 and TRBJ2-6; 10 bases are shared with TRBD1. CDR1 SNHLY and CDR2 FYNNEI come from the germline V gene. V was clipped by 5 bases and J by 10 bases; unmatched bases: 8. This CDR3 has 15 amino acids. This chain's CDR3 is CASSNRTGGSNVLTF. The CDR3 DNA is TGTGCCAGCAGTAATAGGACAGGGGGAAGTAACGTCCTGACTTTC.

CDR3: CSGGSGSSYEQYF. The CDR3 DNA follows: TGCTCGGGGGGGAGCGGAAGCTCCTACGAGCAGTACTTC. The rearrangement uses TRBV29-1 and TRBJ2-7; 8 bases map to TRBD2. Germline values: CDR1 SQVTM, CDR2 ANQGSEA. CDR3 length: 13 amino acids.